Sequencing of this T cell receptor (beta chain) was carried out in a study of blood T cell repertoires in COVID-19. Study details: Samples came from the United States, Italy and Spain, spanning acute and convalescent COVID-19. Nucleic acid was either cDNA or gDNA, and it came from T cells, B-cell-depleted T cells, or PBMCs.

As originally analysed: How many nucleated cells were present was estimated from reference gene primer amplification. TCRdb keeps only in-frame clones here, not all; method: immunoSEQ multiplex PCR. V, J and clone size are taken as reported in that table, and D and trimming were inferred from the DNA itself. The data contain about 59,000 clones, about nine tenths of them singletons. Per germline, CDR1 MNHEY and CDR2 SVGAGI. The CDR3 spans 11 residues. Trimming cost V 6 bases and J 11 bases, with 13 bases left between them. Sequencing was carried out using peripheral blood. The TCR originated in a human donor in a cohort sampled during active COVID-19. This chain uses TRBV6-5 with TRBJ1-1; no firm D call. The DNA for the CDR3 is TGTGCCAGCAGCGGCGGTGGTTCGGCTTTCTTT. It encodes CASSGGGSAFF.